This is a list of T cell receptor beta chains from one sample in a study of blood T cell repertoires in COVID-19. Sequenced by immunoSEQ multiplex PCR; TCRdb stores in-frame clones only, minus some. The sample contains 90,000 to 120,000 clones, around 80% of which appear only once. The sequencing input was peripheral blood. Receptors originate from a man between 65 and 85 years old with active or convalescent COVID-19. Both conserved end residues are part of each CDR3. A D gene is named only where the DNA matches it firmly. The listing skips clone size in some rows; elsewhere it reads once, few, many or a size class.

v_call: TRBV11-2
clone_size: .
d_call: .
j_call: TRBJ2-1
cdr3_nt: TGTGCCAGCAGCTTGGACATCCGCAATGAGCAGTTCTTC
cdr3_aa: CASSLDIRNEQFF

v_call: TRBV18
clone_size: .
d_call: TRBD1
j_call: TRBJ1-1
cdr3_nt: TGTGCCAGCTCACCAGGTCAGGGGGATTTCACTGAAGCTTTCTTT
cdr3_aa: CASSPGQGDFTEAFF

v_call: TRBV18
clone_size: .
d_call: TRBD1
j_call: TRBJ2-7
cdr3_nt: TGTGCCAGCTCACCCGGGACAGGGATAGTCGAGCAGTACTTC
cdr3_aa: CASSPGTGIVEQYF

v_call: TRBV19
clone_size: .
d_call: TRBD1
j_call: TRBJ1-4
cdr3_nt: TGTGCCAGTAGTCAGTGGACAGGGAAAAGAGAAAAACTGTTTTTT
cdr3_aa: CASSQWTGKREKLFF

v_call: TRBV7-6
clone_size: .
d_call: .
j_call: TRBJ1-4
cdr3_nt: TGTGCCAGCAGCTTAGCGCTCCCAGGGGCCGCAACTAATGAAAAACTGTTTTTT
cdr3_aa: CASSLALPGAATNEKLFF

v_call: TRBV6-5
clone_size: .
d_call: .
j_call: TRBJ2-7
cdr3_nt: TGTGCCAGCAGTTACCTCGGGGGACGCGAGCAGTACTTC
cdr3_aa: CASSYLGGREQYF

v_call: TRBV2
clone_size: .
d_call: TRBD1
j_call: TRBJ1-5
cdr3_nt: TGTGCCAGCAGAACCGGACAGGGGAGCACCAATCAGCCCCAGCATTTT
cdr3_aa: CASRTGQGSTNQPQHF

v_call: TRBV5-6
clone_size: .
d_call: TRBD1
j_call: TRBJ2-7
cdr3_nt: TGTGCCAGCAGCTTATACAGGGGCTACGAGCAGTACTTC
cdr3_aa: CASSLYRGYEQYF

v_call: TRBV5-1
clone_size: .
d_call: TRBD1
j_call: TRBJ1-1
cdr3_nt: TGCGCCAGCAGCTTCCGGGACAGGGGCACTGAAGCTTTCTTT
cdr3_aa: CASSFRDRGTEAFF

v_call: TRBV6-5
clone_size: few
d_call: TRBD1
j_call: TRBJ2-1
cdr3_nt: TGTGCCAGCAGTAGACAGGGGGTTCAATACAATGAGCAGTTCTTC
cdr3_aa: CASSRQGVQYNEQFF

v_call: TRBV6-1
clone_size: .
d_call: .
j_call: TRBJ1-2
cdr3_nt: TGTGCCAGCAGTGAAATCCGGGCCAACAGGATGCGTAACTATGGCTACACCTTC
cdr3_aa: CASSEIRANRMRNYGYTF

v_call: TRBV5-8
clone_size: .
d_call: .
j_call: TRBJ1-5
cdr3_nt: TGTGCCAGCAGCTTGGGTTCCAGGGGCAATCAGCCCCAGCATTTT
cdr3_aa: CASSLGSRGNQPQHF

v_call: TRBV5-1
clone_size: once
d_call: .
j_call: TRBJ2-7
cdr3_nt: TGCGCCAGCAGCTTGGATGCGAACGAGCAGTACTTC
cdr3_aa: CASSLDANEQYF

v_call: TRBV11-2
clone_size: .
d_call: TRBD2
j_call: TRBJ2-7
cdr3_nt: TGTGCCAGCAGCATTAGCGGGGAAGTAACCTACGAGCAGTACTTC
cdr3_aa: CASSISGEVTYEQYF

v_call: TRBV19
clone_size: .
d_call: .
j_call: TRBJ1-1
cdr3_nt: TGTGCCAGTAGTACTCGAACCAAGGGGTTCACTGAAGCTTTCTTT
cdr3_aa: CASSTRTKGFTEAFF

v_call: TRBV5-5
clone_size: .
d_call: .
j_call: TRBJ2-3
cdr3_nt: TGTGCCAGCAGCCCGGGACAACTCCTCACAGATACGCAGTATTTT
cdr3_aa: CASSPGQLLTDTQYF

v_call: TRBV30
clone_size: .
d_call: .
j_call: TRBJ1-6
cdr3_nt: TGTGCCTGGATCCAGGTAAATTCACCCCTCCACTTT
cdr3_aa: CAWIQVNSPLHF

v_call: TRBV7-2
clone_size: few
d_call: TRBD1
j_call: TRBJ1-3
cdr3_nt: TGTGCCAGCACCCGGGACAGCCTCTCTGGAAACACCATATATTTT
cdr3_aa: CASTRDSLSGNTIYF

v_call: TRBV6-5
clone_size: .
d_call: TRBD2
j_call: TRBJ2-1
cdr3_nt: TGTGCCAGCAAAAGCGGGGGTAATGAGCAGTTCTTC
cdr3_aa: CASKSGGNEQFF

v_call: TRBV5-6
clone_size: .
d_call: TRBD1
j_call: TRBJ1-2
cdr3_nt: TGTGCCAGCAGCCTAACGGGACAGGGGAACTATGGCTACACCTTC
cdr3_aa: CASSLTGQGNYGYTF

v_call: TRBV10-3
clone_size: .
d_call: .
j_call: TRBJ1-1
cdr3_nt: TGTGCCATCGGGGGAGGGACCCACATGAACACTGAAGCTTTCTTT
cdr3_aa: CAIGGGTHMNTEAFF

v_call: TRBV20-1
clone_size: .
d_call: .
j_call: TRBJ2-1
cdr3_nt: TGCAGTGCCATGCCGGGAAATGAGCAGTTCTTC
cdr3_aa: CSAMPGNEQFF

v_call: TRBV30
clone_size: few
d_call: TRBD2
j_call: TRBJ2-1
cdr3_nt: TGTGCCTGGAGTCCGGGACTAGCGGGGGTCAATGAGCAGTTCTTC
cdr3_aa: CAWSPGLAGVNEQFF

v_call: TRBV4-1
clone_size: once
d_call: .
j_call: TRBJ1-5
cdr3_nt: TGCGCCAGCAGCCAAGAACAGGGTGATCAGCCCCAGCATTTT
cdr3_aa: CASSQEQGDQPQHF

v_call: TRBV4-2
clone_size: .
d_call: .
j_call: TRBJ1-2
cdr3_nt: TGTGCCAGCAGCCAAGATGGTCAGATCTATGGCTACACCTTC
cdr3_aa: CASSQDGQIYGYTF

v_call: TRBV19
clone_size: .
d_call: .
j_call: TRBJ2-5
cdr3_nt: TGTGCCAGTAGTTATCGGAGGGAAGAGACCCAGTACTTC
cdr3_aa: CASSYRREETQYF

v_call: TRBV25-1
clone_size: few
d_call: TRBD1
j_call: TRBJ2-5
cdr3_nt: TGTGCCAGCAGTGAAGGTGGGACAGGGGGGCTACAAGAGACCCAGTACTTC
cdr3_aa: CASSEGGTGGLQETQYF

v_call: TRBV2
clone_size: .
d_call: TRBD1
j_call: TRBJ1-3
cdr3_nt: TGTGCCAGCAGTGGGGTAGGGACAGGTCGAAACACCATATATTTT
cdr3_aa: CASSGVGTGRNTIYF

v_call: TRBV3-1/TRBV3-2
clone_size: .
d_call: TRBD1
j_call: TRBJ2-7
cdr3_nt: TGTGCCAGCAGCCAAGGGACAGGGGGCATCTACGAGCAGTACTTC
cdr3_aa: CASSQGTGGIYEQYF

v_call: TRBV30
clone_size: .
d_call: .
j_call: TRBJ1-3
cdr3_nt: TGTGCCTGGAGTGTACTCGGTTCCTCTGGAAACACCATATATTTT
cdr3_aa: CAWSVLGSSGNTIYF

v_call: TRBV28
clone_size: .
d_call: .
j_call: TRBJ2-3
cdr3_nt: TGTGCCAGCAGTTTGGGGGGTACAGATACGCAGTATTTT
cdr3_aa: CASSLGGTDTQYF

v_call: TRBV5-4
clone_size: few
d_call: .
j_call: TRBJ1-1
cdr3_nt: TGTGCCAGCAGCTTCGGAGGGAGGAGGAACACTGAAGCTTTCTTT
cdr3_aa: CASSFGGRRNTEAFF

v_call: TRBV5-1
clone_size: once
d_call: TRBD2
j_call: TRBJ2-1
cdr3_nt: TGCGCCAGCAGCTGGGTGACTAGCGGAAACTACAATGAGCAGTTCTTC
cdr3_aa: CASSWVTSGNYNEQFF

v_call: TRBV30
clone_size: .
d_call: .
j_call: TRBJ1-2
cdr3_nt: TGTGCCTGGAGTGAGATCAGGGCTGGCTACACCTTC
cdr3_aa: CAWSEIRAGYTF

v_call: TRBV6-5
clone_size: .
d_call: TRBD2
j_call: TRBJ2-2
cdr3_nt: TGTGCCAGCAGTTACTCGTCTAGCGGTACCACGGAGCTGTTTTTT
cdr3_aa: CASSYSSSGTTELFF

v_call: TRBV3-1/TRBV3-2
clone_size: .
d_call: TRBD1
j_call: TRBJ2-2
cdr3_nt: TGTGCCAGCAGCTACCACAGGGGTGTGACCGGGGAGCTGTTTTTT
cdr3_aa: CASSYHRGVTGELFF

v_call: TRBV2
clone_size: .
d_call: TRBD1
j_call: TRBJ2-5
cdr3_nt: TGTGCCAGCAGTGCCGGGACAGAGACGGAGACCCAGTACTTC
cdr3_aa: CASSAGTETETQYF

v_call: TRBV5-4
clone_size: .
d_call: .
j_call: TRBJ1-2
cdr3_nt: TGTGCCAGCAGCCTACAGGCTAACTATGGCTACACCTTC
cdr3_aa: CASSLQANYGYTF

v_call: TRBV10-3
clone_size: once
d_call: .
j_call: TRBJ2-1
cdr3_nt: TGTGCCATCACCCCAGGGCCCAGCTCCTACAATGAGCAGTTCTTC
cdr3_aa: CAITPGPSSYNEQFF

v_call: TRBV2
clone_size: few
d_call: TRBD1
j_call: TRBJ1-2
cdr3_nt: TGTGCCAGCAGTTTCGACAGGGGGCTAGGTAACTATGGCTACACCTTC
cdr3_aa: CASSFDRGLGNYGYTF

v_call: TRBV20-1
clone_size: .
d_call: TRBD2
j_call: TRBJ2-7
cdr3_nt: TGCAGTGCTAGTGCCCAACTAGCGGGAGTTGGGGAGCAGTACTTC
cdr3_aa: CSASAQLAGVGEQYF

v_call: TRBV30
clone_size: .
d_call: TRBD1
j_call: TRBJ2-2
cdr3_nt: TGTGCCTGGGGAAACAGGGGGGGGGAGCTGTTTTTT
cdr3_aa: CAWGNRGGELFF

v_call: TRBV6-6
clone_size: .
d_call: .
j_call: TRBJ2-2
cdr3_nt: TGTGCCAGCAGTTACTCAGGCAGGGCGAACACCGGGGAGCTGTTTTTT
cdr3_aa: CASSYSGRANTGELFF

v_call: TRBV19
clone_size: .
d_call: .
j_call: TRBJ1-3
cdr3_nt: TGTGCCAGTAGTATTAAACCGGGGAGCTCTACCATATATTTT
cdr3_aa: CASSIKPGSSTIYF

v_call: TRBV7-3
clone_size: .
d_call: .
j_call: TRBJ2-3
cdr3_nt: TGTGCCAGCAGCTTAACCCGAGGCGACACAGATACGCAGTATTTT
cdr3_aa: CASSLTRGDTDTQYF

v_call: TRBV6-1
clone_size: .
d_call: TRBD1
j_call: TRBJ2-3
cdr3_nt: TGTGCCAGCAGTGAAACAGGGGCCAGAGGCACAGATACGCAGTATTTT
cdr3_aa: CASSETGARGTDTQYF

v_call: TRBV30
clone_size: .
d_call: .
j_call: TRBJ2-5
cdr3_nt: TGTGCCTGGTCCTTAAAGGGGTTTCCAGAGACCCAGTACTTC
cdr3_aa: CAWSLKGFPETQYF

v_call: TRBV5-1
clone_size: .
d_call: .
j_call: TRBJ1-1
cdr3_nt: TGCGCCAGCAGCCTCCTACAGGGTCTGAACACTGAAGCTTTCTTT
cdr3_aa: CASSLLQGLNTEAFF

v_call: TRBV7-2
clone_size: .
d_call: TRBD1
j_call: TRBJ1-1
cdr3_nt: TGTGCCAGCAGCTTAAGGACAGGGAGGACTGAAGCTTTCTTT
cdr3_aa: CASSLRTGRTEAFF